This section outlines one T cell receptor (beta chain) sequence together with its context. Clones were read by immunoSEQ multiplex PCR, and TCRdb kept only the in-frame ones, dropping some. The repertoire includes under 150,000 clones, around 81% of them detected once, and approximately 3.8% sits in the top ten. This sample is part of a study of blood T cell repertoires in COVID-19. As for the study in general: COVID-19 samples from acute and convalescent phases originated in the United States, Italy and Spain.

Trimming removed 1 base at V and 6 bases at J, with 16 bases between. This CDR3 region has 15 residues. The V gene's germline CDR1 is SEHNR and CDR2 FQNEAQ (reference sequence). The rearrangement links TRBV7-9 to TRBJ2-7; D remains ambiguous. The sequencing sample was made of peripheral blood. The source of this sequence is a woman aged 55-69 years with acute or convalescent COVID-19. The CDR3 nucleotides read TGTGCCAGCAGCTTAGGGGCCAGGCCCATTAGCGAGCAGTACTTC. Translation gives CASSLGARPISEQYF. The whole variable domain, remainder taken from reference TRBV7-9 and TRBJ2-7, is DTGVSQNPRHKITKRGQNVTFRCDPISEHNRLYWYRQTLGQGPEFLTYFQNEAQLEKSRLLSDRFSAERPKGSFSTLEIQRTEQGDSAMYLCASSLGARPISEQYFGPGTRLTVT.